The 28 T cell receptor beta chains presented below share a single source sample, sequenced in a study of blood T cell repertoires in COVID-19. Profiled with immunoSEQ multiplex PCR; TCRdb holds only in-frame clones, not every one. The data contain around 180,000 clones, approximately 74% of them singletons. Specimen: peripheral blood. Source of these receptors: a woman of 80 years or more with acute or convalescent COVID-19.

This chain links TRBV5-4 with TRBJ2-1; 15 nucleotides align to TRBD2. Germline CDR1 is SGHNT and CDR2 is YYREEE (reference sequence). The CDR3 sequence is 18 residues long. V lost 7 bases to trimming and J lost 3 bases; unmatched junction nucleotides: 11. CDR3 sequence: CASGRTSGRGVYYNEQFF. CDR3 coding DNA: TGTGCCAGCGGAAGGACTAGCGGGAGGGGCGTATACTACAATGAGCAGTTCTTC.

The gene calls are TRBV7-2 and TRBJ2-1; TRBD2 matches 7 bases. Germline V gene data show CDR1 as SGHTA and CDR2 as FQGNSA. V gave up 5 bases and J gave up 6 bases; unmatched junction bases: 4. The CDR3 totals 13 residues. CDR3 DNA sequence: TGTGCCAGCAGCGCCGGGACTATCAATGAGCAGTTCTTC. It codes for CASSAGTINEQFF.

V usage is TRBV7-2 and J usage is TRBJ2-3; D is perhaps TRBD2 (5 bases). This CDR3 is built from 14 residues. Germline V gene sequence: CDR1 SGHTA, CDR2 FQGNSA. V shed 1 base and J shed 2 bases, with 7 bases lying between them. CDR3 region: CASSLEGATDTQYF. CDR3 nucleotide sequence: TGTGCCAGCAGCTTAGAGGGAGCCACAGATACGCAGTATTTT. The variable domain in full, with the rest retrieved from reference TRBV7-2 and TRBJ2-3, is GAGVSQSPSNKVTEKGKDVELRCDPISGHTALYWYRQSLGQGLEFLIYFQGNSAPDKSGLPSDRFSAERTGGSVSTLTIQRTQQEDSAVYLCASSLEGATDTQYFGPGTRLTVL.

The chain carries TRBV19 and TRBJ2-1; D is perhaps TRBD2 (5 bases). The CDR3 runs 14 residues. Trimming shortened V by 3 bases and J by 10 bases, and 16 bases separated the two germline ends. The germline gives CDR1 LNHDA, CDR2 SQIVND (reference sequence). CDR3 in amino acids: CASSMYASSTEQFF. In DNA form, the CDR3 reads TGTGCCAGTAGTATGTACGCTAGCTCTACGGAGCAGTTCTTC. The variable domain in full, with the rest retrieved from reference TRBV19 and TRBJ2-1, is DGGITQSPKYLFRKEGQNVTLSCEQNLNHDAMYWYRQDPGQGLRLIYYSQIVNDFQKGDIAEGYSVSREKKESFPLTVTSAQKNPTAFYLCASSMYASSTEQFFGPGTRLTVL.

The rearrangement links TRBV28 to TRBJ2-5; TRBD1 might be the D (6 bases). The length of the CDR3 is 13 residues. Trimming stripped 5 bases from V and 5 bases from J, with 12 bases between. CDR1 MDHEN and CDR2 SYDVKM come from the germline V gene. CDR3 sequence: CASSQQGVETQYF. The DNA of the CDR3 is TGTGCCAGCAGTCAACAGGGAGTTGAGACCCAGTACTTC.

The CDR3, as DNA: TGTGCCAGCAGCCCGGGACAAAGCACTGAAGCTTTCTTT. Its protein is CASSPGQSTEAFF. This chain uses TRBV6-6 with TRBJ1-1; D possibly corresponds to TRBD1 (6 bases). The germline V gene encodes CDR1 MNHNY and CDR2 SVGAGI (reference sequence). CDR3 length: 13 residues. V lost 6 bases, J lost 4 bases, and 12 bases lay in between.

This clone has only a few counts. The chain combines TRBV6-1 with TRBJ1-5, with D perhaps matching TRBD1 (6 bases). The CDR3 consists of 16 residues. Germline loops: CDR1 MNHNS, CDR2 SASEGT. Trimming pared 4 bases from V and 7 bases from J, leaving 20 bases between. The CDR3 spells CASSGAWQGLGQPQHF. CDR3 nucleotide sequence: TGTGCCAGCAGTGGCGCGTGGCAGGGGCTCGGACAGCCCCAGCATTTT.

J is TRBJ2-7 and V is TRBV5-1; possible D gene TRBD1, 6 bases. Germline loops: CDR1 SGHRS, CDR2 YFSETQ. V lost 6 bases and J lost 1, with 8 bases in between. The CDR3 loop spans 12 amino acids. CDR3 protein: CASTGVSYEQYF. The CDR3 region has the DNA TGCGCCAGCACAGGGGTTTCCTACGAGCAGTACTTC.

The chain links TRBV4-3 to TRBJ2-3; weak D call: TRBD2 (5 bases). The CDR3 runs to 15 residues. V was cut by 0 bases and J by 6 bases, with 13 bases left in between. The germline V gene encodes CDR1 LGHNA and CDR2 YSLEER. The CDR3, as DNA: TGCGCCAGCAGCCAAGACTCACTAGGTCAGGATACGCAGTATTTT. Protein sequence: CASSQDSLGQDTQYF.

This sequence joins TRBV29-1 and TRBJ2-3; weak D call: TRBD1 (5 bases). Trimming removed 1 base at V and 4 bases at J, with 15 bases between. The CDR3 extends over 15 amino acids. Germline assignment: CDR1 SQVTM and CDR2 ANQGSEA. This CDR3 is CSVEGGLTLPDTQYF. CDR3 DNA: TGCAGCGTTGAAGGGGGCCTTACTCTCCCAGATACGCAGTATTTT.

This clone was seen a few times. The J gene is TRBJ2-7, the V gene TRBV5-4; the match to TRBD1 covers 7 bases. The CDR3 extends over 14 amino acids. Trimming at V came to 0 bases and at J to 4 bases, leaving 4 bases not matched to a gene. Germline V gives CDR1 SGHNT, CDR2 YYREEE (reference sequence). CDR3 loop: CASSLAKGAYEQYF. The CDR3 region has the DNA TGTGCCAGCAGCTTGGCCAAGGGGGCTTACGAGCAGTACTTC.

This clone came up a few times. This chain links TRBV5-4 with TRBJ2-2; TRBD1 matches 11 bases. Trimming at V came to 4 bases and at J to 5 bases, leaving 13 bases not matched to a gene. The CDR3 consists of 18 residues. Germline V gene sequence: CDR1 SGHNT, CDR2 YYREEE (reference sequence). CDR3 coding DNA: TGTGCCAGCAGCCCCAGACCCGCCGGGACAGGGGGTACCGGGGAGCTGTTTTTT. It translates to CASSPRPAGTGGTGELFF. The full variable domain, rest sourced from reference TRBV5-4 and TRBJ2-2, is ETGVTQSPTHLIKTRGQQVTLRCSSQSGHNTVSWYQQALGQGPQFIFQYYREEENGRGNFPPRFSGLQFPNYSSELNVNALELDDSALYLCASSPRPAGTGGTGELFFGEGSRLTVL.

CDR3 sequence reads: CASRVTKRVDEQYF. CDR3 bases: TGTGCCAGCAGGGTGACTAAAAGGGTCGACGAGCAGTACTTC. The J gene is TRBJ2-7, the V gene TRBV2; a possible D gene is TRBD2 (5 bases). This CDR3 has 14 residues. Germline CDR1 and CDR2: SNHLY and FYNNEI. The ends were cut back, 6 bases at V and 5 bases at J, with 17 bases in the middle. The variable domain in full, completed from reference TRBV2 and TRBJ2-7, reads EPEVTQTPSHQVTQMGQEVILRCVPISNHLYFYWYRQILGQKVEFLVSFYNNEISEKSEIFDDQFSVERPDGSNFTLKIRSTKLEDSAMYFCASRVTKRVDEQYFGPGTRLTVT.

The rearrangement joins TRBV4-3 to TRBJ2-1; 12 nucleotides align to TRBD2. The CDR3 totals 16 residues. Germline V lookup: CDR1 LGHNA, CDR2 YSLEER. Trimming at V came to 2 bases and at J to 9 bases, leaving 8 bases not matched to a gene. The CDR3 nucleotides are TGCGCCAGCAGCCAAAGACTAGCGGGAGTCTGGGCTGAGCAGTTCTTC. Its translation is CASSQRLAGVWAEQFF.

This clone showed up just a few times. This chain joins TRBV28 and TRBJ1-5; possibly TRBD1 for D (5 bases). CDR1 is MDHEN, CDR2 SYDVKM, per germline. The CDR3 runs to 13 residues. The germline V and J ends were trimmed by 6 bases and 7 bases, with 13 bases remaining between them. The chain's CDR3 is CASSGQLKQPQHF. The CDR3 DNA follows: TGTGCCAGCAGCGGACAACTGAAGCAGCCCCAGCATTTT. The entire variable domain, with the rest obtained from reference TRBV28 and TRBJ1-5, is as follows: DVKVTQSSRYLVKRTGEKVFLECVQDMDHENMFWYRQDPGLGLRLIYFSYDVKMKEKGDIPEGYSVSREKKERFSLILESASTNQTSMYLCASSGQLKQPQHFGDGTRLSIL.

This clone was observed once. The chain recombines TRBV19 with TRBJ1-5; weak D call: TRBD1 (5 bases). Trimming shortened V by 2 bases and J by 4 bases, and 12 bases separated the two germline ends. The CDR3 sequence is 15 residues long. Germline values: CDR1 LNHDA, CDR2 SQIVND (reference sequence). DNA for the CDR3: TGTGCCAGTAGTATACTAGGGGAGGTAAATCAGCCCCAGCATTTT. Protein sequence: CASSILGEVNQPQHF.

The rearrangement joins TRBV4-2 to TRBJ1-3; D gene unclear. V was clipped by 0 bases and J by 2 bases, with 11 bases between them. CDR1 LGHNA and CDR2 YNFKEQ come from the germline V gene. The CDR3 spans 16 residues. CDR3 bases: TGTGCCAGCAGCCAAGAATTGAGTGCTCCTGGAAACACCATATATTTT. It is translated as CASSQELSAPGNTIYF.

V usage is TRBV21-1 and J usage is TRBJ1-6; the D call of TRBD1 is as the table states it, not checked on the DNA. TRBV21-1 is an annotated pseudogene. This CDR3 contains 16 residues. Written as DNA, the CDR3 is TGTGCCAGCAGAGACAGGGGGCGGGGGAGGAGTTCACCCCTCCACTTT. Translating gives CASRDRGRGRSSPLHF.

The genes are TRBV19 and TRBJ1-5; TRBD1 is a possible D gene (5 bases). Trimming left V 9 bases short and J 4 bases short, with 16 bases between. The CDR3 loop spans 14 amino acids. Germline CDR1 LNHDA, CDR2 SQIVND (reference sequence). Here the CDR3 reads CASSWDYTNQPQHF. The CDR3 coding sequence is TGTGCCAGCAGCTGGGACTATACAAATCAGCCCCAGCATTTT. Full variable domain (remainder filled in from reference TRBV19 and TRBJ1-5): DGGITQSPKYLFRKEGQNVTLSCEQNLNHDAMYWYRQDPGQGLRLIYYSQIVNDFQKGDIAEGYSVSREKKESFPLTVTSAQKNPTAFYLCASSWDYTNQPQHFGDGTRLSIL.

The chain joins TRBV5-1 to TRBJ1-5; 7 bases line up with TRBD1. V dropped 1 base and J dropped 3; count of bases not matched to a gene: 4. The CDR3 is made up of 15 amino acids. Germline V gene sequence: CDR1 SGHRS, CDR2 YFSETQ. This CDR3 reads CASSLTGAHNQPQHF. As DNA, the CDR3 is TGCGCCAGCAGCTTGACAGGGGCTCACAATCAGCCCCAGCATTTT.

This sequence joins TRBV11-2 and TRBJ1-3, with D possibly being TRBD1 (6 bases). V lost 2 bases and J 4 bases, leaving 6 bases between the germline ends. CDR3 size: 13 residues. The germline CDR1 and CDR2 sequences are SGHAT and FQNNGV. In nucleotides, the CDR3 is TGTGCCAGCAGCTTAACAGGGGGAAACACCATATATTTT. Residues: CASSLTGGNTIYF. The full variable domain, completed using reference TRBV11-2 and TRBJ1-3, is EAGVAQSPRYKIIEKRQSVAFWCNPISGHATLYWYQQILGQGPKLLIQFQNNGVVDDSQLPKDRFSAERLKGVDSTLKIQPAKLEDSAVYLCASSLTGGNTIYFGEGSWLTVV.

The chain has TRBV28 and TRBJ2-7; the match to TRBD2 covers 7 bases. J lost 5 bases, V lost 2 bases, and 9 bases had no gene match. CDR1 is MDHEN and CDR2 is SYDVKM in the germline V gene. This CDR3 spans 15 amino acids. The CDR3 loop reads CASSLAGGSAHEQYF. The CDR3 nucleotides read TGTGCCAGCAGTTTAGCCGGCGGGAGTGCCCACGAGCAGTACTTC.

The chain employs TRBV30 and TRBJ2-7; 8 nucleotides agree with TRBD1. The CDR3 is made up of 12 amino acids. Germline V CDR1 and CDR2: GTSNPN, SVGIG (reference sequence). V dropped 3 bases and J dropped 6; count of bases not matched to a gene: 4. CDR3: CAWRPQGGEQYF. For the CDR3, the DNA is TGTGCCTGGAGGCCACAGGGGGGCGAGCAGTACTTC.

The CDR3 region is CASSDRGGNQPQHF. CDR3 bases: TGTGCCAGCAGTGACCGGGGAGGTAATCAGCCCCAGCATTTT. The rearrangement links TRBV6-4 to TRBJ1-5; D gene uncertain. Between the trimmed V and J ends, which lost 2 bases and 4 bases, there was a span of 9 bases. The length of the CDR3 is 14 residues. CDR1 MRHNA and CDR2 SNTAGT come from the germline V gene.

This clone was observed a few times. The chain combines TRBV5-1 with TRBJ2-5; D possibly corresponds to TRBD2 (6 bases). CDR3 length: 15 amino acids. The V gene lost 2 bases and the J gene lost 5 bases, with 16 bases spanning the gap. The germline V gene encodes CDR1 SGHRS and CDR2 YFSETQ. This CDR3 reads CASSFGDLIGETQYF. In DNA, the CDR3 is TGCGCCAGCAGCTTTGGGGACTTGATTGGGGAGACCCAGTACTTC.

In this sample, this clone turned up a few times. The V gene is TRBV3-1 (or the pseudogene TRBV3-2), the J gene TRBJ2-1, with TRBD2 matching over 7 bases. The CDR3 totals 15 residues. From germline, CDR1 is LGHDT and CDR2 YNNKEL (reference sequence). V was clipped by 3 bases and J by 1 base; unmatched bases: 3. The CDR3 protein is CASSQERGSYNEQFF. CDR3 coding DNA: TGTGCCAGCAGCCAGGAGCGGGGTTCCTACAATGAGCAGTTCTTC.

The gene calls are TRBV10-2 and TRBJ2-7, with 8 bases fitting TRBD1. Germline V gives CDR1 WSHSY, CDR2 SAAADI. V lost 7 bases, J lost 3 bases, and 2 bases stayed unmatched. This CDR3 spans 12 amino acids. CDR3 nucleotides: TGCGCCAGCAAGGACAGGGACTACGAGCAGTACTTC. Translation: CASKDRDYEQYF.

This clone came up many times. The chain has TRBV14 and TRBJ1-6; D unclear. Germline CDR1 is SGHDN and CDR2 is FVKESK. The CDR3 loop spans 15 amino acids. The ends were cut back, 4 bases at V and 0 bases at J, with 7 bases in the middle. As DNA, the CDR3 is TGTGCCAGCAGCCCTAAGAGCTCCTATAATTCACCCCTCCACTTT. This gives the protein CASSPKSSYNSPLHF.